This TCR beta chain was documented in a study of cytomegalovirus exposure and HLA in healthy donors. PCR amplification relied on 60 Vbeta primers (plus 13 Jbeta primers). Assay used: immunoSEQ multiplex PCR; TCRdb lists only in-frame clones, some missing. The sample lists approximately 90,000 clones; just under 70% were seen once. The germline V gene has CDR1 MDHEN and CDR2 SYDVKM. Trimming pared 6 bases from V and 4 bases from J, leaving 15 bases between. The CDR3 is 14 amino acids. Notes on this clone: Its antigen is undetermined.

Whole-study results and caveats: The majority of CMV-associated TCR beta chains were reported as apparently HLA-restricted in a later analysis. It was 164 TCR beta chains that were listed as cytomegalovirus-associated. Earlier results showed most TCR beta V segments being productive about 90% or about 30% of the time. TCR beta sequences numbering around 15,000 were associated with HLA alleles at 0.05 false discovery rate in a later analysis.

The sample comprised PBMCs. This TCR derives from a woman aged 50 to 65 in good health and CMV-seropositive. The V gene is TRBV28, the J gene TRBJ1-1; D is perhaps TRBD1 (6 bases). The DNA of the CDR3 is TGTGCCAGCAGCTTACCAGGGGATGGCACTGAAGCTTTCTTT. Protein sequence: CASSLPGDGTEAFF. The full variable domain, completed using reference TRBV28 and TRBJ1-1, is DVKVTQSSRYLVKRTGEKVFLECVQDMDHENMFWYRQDPGLGLRLIYFSYDVKMKEKGDIPEGYSVSREKKERFSLILESASTNQTSMYLCASSLPGDGTEAFFGQGTRLTVV.